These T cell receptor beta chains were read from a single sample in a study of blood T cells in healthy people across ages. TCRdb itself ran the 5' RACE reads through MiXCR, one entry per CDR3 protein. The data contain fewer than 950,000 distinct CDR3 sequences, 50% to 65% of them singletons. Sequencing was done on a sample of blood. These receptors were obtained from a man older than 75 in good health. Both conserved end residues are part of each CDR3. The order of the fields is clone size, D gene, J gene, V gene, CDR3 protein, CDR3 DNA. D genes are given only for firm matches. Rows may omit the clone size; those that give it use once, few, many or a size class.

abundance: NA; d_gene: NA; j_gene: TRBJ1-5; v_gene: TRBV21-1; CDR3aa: CASSKAPLTGKRNQPQHF; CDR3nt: TGTGCCAGCAGCAAAGCCCCCCTGACAGGGAAGCGCAATCAGCCCCAGCATTTT
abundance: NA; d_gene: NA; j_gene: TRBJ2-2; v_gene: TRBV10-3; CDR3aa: CAIKEGNTGELFF; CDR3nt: TGTGCCATCAAAGAGGGAAACACCGGGGAGCTGTTTTTT
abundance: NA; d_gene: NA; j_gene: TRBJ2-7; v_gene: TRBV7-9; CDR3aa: CASSLGVWPREQYF; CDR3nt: TGTGCCAGCAGCTTAGGCGTCTGGCCCCGGGAGCAGTACTTC
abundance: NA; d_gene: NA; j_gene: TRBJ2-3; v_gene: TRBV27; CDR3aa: CASRPWEEGTDTQYF; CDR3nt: TGTGCCAGCAGACCATGGGAAGAGGGCACAGATACGCAGTATTTT
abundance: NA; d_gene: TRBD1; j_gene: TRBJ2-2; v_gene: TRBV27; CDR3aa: CASSATTGKNTGELFF; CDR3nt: TGTGCCAGCAGTGCGACGACAGGGAAGAACACCGGGGAGCTGTTTTTT
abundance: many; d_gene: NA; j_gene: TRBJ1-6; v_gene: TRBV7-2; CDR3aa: CASSPPISPLHF; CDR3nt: TGTGCCAGCAGCCCACCTATATCACCCCTCCACTTT
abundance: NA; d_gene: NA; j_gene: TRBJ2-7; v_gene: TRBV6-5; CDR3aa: CASSSVYYYEQYF; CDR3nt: TGTGCCAGCAGTTCAGTCTATTACTACGAGCAGTACTTC
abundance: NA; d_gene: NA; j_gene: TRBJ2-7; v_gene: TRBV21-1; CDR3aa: CASSKRPGAYNEQYF; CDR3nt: TGTGCCAGCAGCAAAAGGCCGGGGGCATACAATGAGCAGTACTTC
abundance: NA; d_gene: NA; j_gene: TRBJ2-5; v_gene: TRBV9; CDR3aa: CASSVGEETQYF; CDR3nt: TGTGCCAGCAGCGTTGGAGAAGAGACCCAGTACTTC
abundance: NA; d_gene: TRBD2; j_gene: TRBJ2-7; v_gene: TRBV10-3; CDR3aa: CAISEREVYEQYF; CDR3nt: TGTGCCATCAGTGAGCGGGAGGTCTACGAGCAGTACTTC
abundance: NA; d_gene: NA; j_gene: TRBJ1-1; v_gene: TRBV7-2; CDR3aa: CASSPNRARTEAFF; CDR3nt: TGTGCCAGCAGCCCAAACAGGGCAAGGACTGAAGCTTTCTTT
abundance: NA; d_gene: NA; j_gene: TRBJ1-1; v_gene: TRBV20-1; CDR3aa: CSARDARGTEAFF; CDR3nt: TGCAGTGCTAGAGACGCCAGGGGCACTGAAGCTTTCTTT
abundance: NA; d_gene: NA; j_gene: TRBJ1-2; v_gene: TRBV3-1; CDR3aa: CASSQAPEYGYTF; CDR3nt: TGTGCCAGCAGCCAAGCGCCCGAATATGGCTACACCTTC
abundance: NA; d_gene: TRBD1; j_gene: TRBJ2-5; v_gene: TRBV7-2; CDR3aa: CASSFSIGQGQETQYF; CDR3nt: TGTGCCAGCAGCTTCAGCATAGGACAGGGTCAAGAGACCCAGTACTTC
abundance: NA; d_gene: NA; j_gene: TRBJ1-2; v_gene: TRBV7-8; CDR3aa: CASSLGQLLYGYTF; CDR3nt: TGTGCCAGCAGCCTAGGACAGCTGCTCTATGGCTACACCTTC
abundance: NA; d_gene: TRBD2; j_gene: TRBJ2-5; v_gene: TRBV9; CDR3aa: CASSGSGSRETQYF; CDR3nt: TGTGCCAGCAGCGGAAGCGGGAGTAGAGAGACCCAGTACTTC
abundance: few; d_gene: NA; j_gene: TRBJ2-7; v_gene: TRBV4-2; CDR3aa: CASSQVGSGYEQYF; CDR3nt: TGTGCCAGCAGCCAAGTTGGTTCAGGTTACGAGCAGTACTTC
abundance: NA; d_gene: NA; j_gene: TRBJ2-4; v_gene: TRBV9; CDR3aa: CASSASSIAIAKNIQYF; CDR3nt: TGTGCCAGCAGCGCATCGTCGATAGCTATAGCCAAAAACATTCAGTACTTC
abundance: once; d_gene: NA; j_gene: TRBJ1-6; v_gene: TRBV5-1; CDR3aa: CASSLSSRENSPLHF; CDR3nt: TGCGCCAGCAGCTTGTCGAGTCGTGAGAATTCACCCCTCCACTTT
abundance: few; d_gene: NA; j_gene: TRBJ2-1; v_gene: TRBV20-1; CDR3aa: CSAAGWVLGSSYNEQFF; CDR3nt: TGCAGTGCAGCCGGGTGGGTACTAGGCAGCTCCTACAATGAGCAGTTCTTC
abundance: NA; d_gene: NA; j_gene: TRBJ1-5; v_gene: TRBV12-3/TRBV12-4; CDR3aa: CASSLGPFGVGQPQHF; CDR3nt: TGTGCCAGCAGTTTGGGCCCCTTTGGGGTAGGTCAGCCCCAGCATTTT